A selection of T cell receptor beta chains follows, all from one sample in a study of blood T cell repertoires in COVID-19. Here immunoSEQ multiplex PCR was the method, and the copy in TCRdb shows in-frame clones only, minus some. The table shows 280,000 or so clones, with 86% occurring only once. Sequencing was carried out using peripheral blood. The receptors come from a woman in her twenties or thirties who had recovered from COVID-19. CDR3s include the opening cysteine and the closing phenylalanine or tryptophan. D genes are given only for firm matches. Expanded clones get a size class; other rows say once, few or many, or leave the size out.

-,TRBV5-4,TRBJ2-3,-,CASSLVPGDTQYF,TGTGCCAGCAGCTTGGTGCCGGGGGATACGCAGTATTTT
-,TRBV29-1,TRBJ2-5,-,CSVEPRYAETQYF,TGCAGCGTTGAACCCCGGTATGCGGAGACCCAGTACTTC
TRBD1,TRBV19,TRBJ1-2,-,CASSTMTGGFLNYGYTF,TGTGCCAGTAGTACAATGACAGGGGGCTTCTTAAACTATGGCTACACCTTC
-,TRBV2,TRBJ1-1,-,CASSVMQGGGAFF,TGTGCCAGCAGTGTAATGCAGGGAGGGGGAGCTTTCTTT
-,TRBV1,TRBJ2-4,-,CTSSQDRLAGGPIGAGIQYF,TGCACCAGCAGCCAAGATCGACTAGCGGGAGGGCCTATTGGGGCGGGCATTCAGTACTTC
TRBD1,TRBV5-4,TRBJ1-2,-,CASSSPSGTGGGDPYGYTF,TGTGCCAGCAGCTCCCCATCCGGGACAGGGGGCGGGGATCCCTATGGCTACACCTTC
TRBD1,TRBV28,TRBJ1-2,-,CASRPGTAYGYTF,TGTGCCAGCAGGCCCGGGACAGCCTATGGCTACACCTTC
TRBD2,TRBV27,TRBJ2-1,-,CASSRLAGFNEQFF,TGTGCCAGCAGTCGACTAGCGGGGTTCAATGAGCAGTTCTTC
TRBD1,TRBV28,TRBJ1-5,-,CASSLKGAGHQPQHF,TGTGCCAGCAGTTTAAAGGGGGCCGGGCATCAGCCCCAGCATTTT
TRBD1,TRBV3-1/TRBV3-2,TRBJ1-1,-,CASSRTGVGEAFF,TGTGCCAGCAGCCGGACAGGGGTTGGTGAAGCTTTCTTT
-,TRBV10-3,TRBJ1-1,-,CAIRWWQNTEAFF,TGTGCCATCAGATGGTGGCAGAACACTGAAGCTTTCTTT
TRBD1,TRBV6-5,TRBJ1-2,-,CASSYSRTGENGYTF,TGTGCCAGCAGTTACTCGAGGACAGGGGAAAATGGCTACACCTTC
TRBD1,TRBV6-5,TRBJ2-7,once,CASSYSISRDSGEQYF,TGTGCCAGCAGTTACTCGATAAGTAGGGACAGTGGCGAGCAGTACTTC
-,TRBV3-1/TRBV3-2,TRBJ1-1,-,CASSHPTGNTEAFF,TGTGCCAGCAGCCATCCGACAGGGAACACTGAAGCTTTCTTT
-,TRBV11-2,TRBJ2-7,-,CASSLVVGDYEQYF,TGTGCCAGCAGCTTAGTTGTGGGAGACTACGAGCAGTACTTC
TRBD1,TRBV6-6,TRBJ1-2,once,CASSYSGGDRGQGYTF,TGTGCCAGCAGTTACTCCGGAGGGGACAGGGGGCAAGGCTACACCTTC
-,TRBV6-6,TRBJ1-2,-,CASSPGQGPYGYTF,TGTGCCAGCAGCCCGGGACAAGGACCCTATGGCTACACCTTC
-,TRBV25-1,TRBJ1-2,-,CASTTANYGYTF,TGTGCCAGCACGACAGCGAACTATGGCTACACCTTC
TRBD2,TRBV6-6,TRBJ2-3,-,CASSYSTSGRGDTQYF,TGTGCCAGCAGTTACTCGACTAGCGGGAGAGGAGATACGCAGTATTTT
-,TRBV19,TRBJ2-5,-,CASSTPSTSSRETQYF,TGTGCCAGTAGTACTCCGTCGACTAGTAGCCGGGAGACCCAGTACTTC
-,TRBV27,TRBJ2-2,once,CASSLSTAAAGELFF,TGTGCCAGCAGTTTATCGACAGCCGCGGCCGGGGAGCTGTTTTTT
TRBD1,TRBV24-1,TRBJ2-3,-,CATSGRSPGQGLGTDTQYF,TGTGCCACCAGTGGCCGGAGCCCGGGACAGGGTCTCGGCACAGATACGCAGTATTTT
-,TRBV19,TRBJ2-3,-,CASSYGGTDTQYF,TGTGCCAGTAGTTACGGGGGAACAGATACGCAGTATTTT
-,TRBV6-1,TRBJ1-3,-,CASSELLDFGNTIYF,TGTGCCAGCAGTGAATTGCTGGACTTTGGAAACACCATATATTTT
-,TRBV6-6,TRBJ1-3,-,CASSQHAYSFSSGNTIYF,TGTGCCAGCAGTCAACATGCGTACAGCTTCAGCTCTGGAAACACCATATATTTT
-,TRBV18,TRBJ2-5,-,CASSPRTTQETQYF,TGTGCCAGCTCACCGCGGACAACGCAAGAGACCCAGTACTTC
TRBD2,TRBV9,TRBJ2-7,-,CASSRTSGSYEQYF,TGTGCCAGCAGCCGGACTAGCGGCTCCTACGAGCAGTACTTC
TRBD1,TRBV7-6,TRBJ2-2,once,CASSLGQGVSGELFF,TGTGCCAGCAGCTTAGGACAGGGGGTATCCGGGGAGCTGTTTTTT
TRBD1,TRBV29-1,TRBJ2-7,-,CSVTGTGEDATYEQYF,TGCAGCGTCACCGGGACAGGGGAAGACGCCACCTACGAGCAGTACTTC
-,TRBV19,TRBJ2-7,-,CASSSGNEQYF,TGTGCCAGTAGTTCGGGAAACGAGCAGTACTTC
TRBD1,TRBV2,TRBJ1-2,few,CASRQTGDGYTF,TGTGCCAGCAGACAGACAGGGGATGGCTACACCTTC
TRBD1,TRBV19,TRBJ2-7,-,CASSITGTGGNRYF,TGTGCCAGTAGTATAACCGGGACAGGGGGAAATCGGTACTTC
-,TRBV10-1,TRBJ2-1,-,CASSEDGGNEQFF,TGCGCCAGCAGTGAGGACGGGGGCAATGAGCAGTTCTTC
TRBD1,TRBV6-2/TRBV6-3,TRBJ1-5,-,CASSYGTGGNQPQHF,TGTGCCAGCAGTTATGGGACAGGGGGCAATCAGCCCCAGCATTTT
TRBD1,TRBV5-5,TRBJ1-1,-,CASSFTTGYTEAFF,TGTGCCAGCAGCTTCACGACAGGGTACACTGAAGCTTTCTTT
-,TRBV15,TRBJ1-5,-,CATSRERFTKPQHF,TGTGCCACCAGCAGAGAAAGATTTACTAAGCCCCAGCATTTT
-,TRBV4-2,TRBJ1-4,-,CASSQVPGEGGEKLFF,TGTGCCAGCAGCCAAGTCCCCGGGGAAGGAGGGGAAAAACTGTTTTTT
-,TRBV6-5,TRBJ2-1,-,CASSSQSYNEQFF,TGTGCCAGCAGTTCCCAATCCTACAATGAGCAGTTCTTC
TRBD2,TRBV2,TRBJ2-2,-,CASSGGGWTGELFF,TGTGCCAGCAGTGGCGGGGGGTGGACCGGGGAGCTGTTTTTT
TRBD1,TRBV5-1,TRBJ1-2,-,CASSLGQGSTYGYTF,TGCGCCAGCAGCCTGGGACAGGGTAGTACCTATGGCTACACCTTC
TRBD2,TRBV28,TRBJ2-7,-,CASSSRLAVLPTYEQYF,TGTGCCAGCAGTTCCCGACTAGCGGTACTTCCTACCTACGAGCAGTACTTC
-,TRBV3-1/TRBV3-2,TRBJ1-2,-,CASSLKRGGSYGYTF,TGTGCCAGCAGCCTAAAACGGGGGGGGTCCTATGGCTACACCTTC
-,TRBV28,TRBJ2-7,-,CASSWQAGEQYF,TGTGCCAGCAGTTGGCAGGCGGGCGAGCAGTACTTC
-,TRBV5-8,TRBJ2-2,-,CASSLLRGTGELFF,TGTGCCAGCAGCTTGTTGCGCGGAACCGGGGAGCTGTTTTTT
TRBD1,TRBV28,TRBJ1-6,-,CAILKGATLHF,TGTGCCATACTAAAGGGGGCCACCCTCCACTTT
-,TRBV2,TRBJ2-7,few,CASAGNSYEQYF,TGTGCCAGTGCAGGAAACTCCTACGAGCAGTACTTC
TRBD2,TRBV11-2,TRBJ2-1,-,CASSAGLAGGPEQFF,TGTGCCAGCAGCGCCGGACTAGCGGGGGGGCCTGAGCAGTTCTTC
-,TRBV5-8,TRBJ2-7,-,CASSLSGPRYEQYF,TGTGCCAGCAGCTTATCCGGTCCGCGCTACGAGCAGTACTTC
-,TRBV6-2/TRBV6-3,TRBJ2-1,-,CASSSRDSLGGRTYNEQFF,TGTGCCAGCAGTTCCCGAGACTCCTTAGGGGGAAGGACCTACAATGAGCAGTTCTTC
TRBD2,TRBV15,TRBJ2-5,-,CATSREGLARETQYF,TGTGCCACCAGCAGAGAGGGACTAGCTAGAGAGACCCAGTACTTC
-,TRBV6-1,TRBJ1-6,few,CASSEGTDIYLHNSPLHF,TGTGCCAGCAGTGAAGGGACAGATATCTATCTGCATAATTCACCCCTCCACTTT
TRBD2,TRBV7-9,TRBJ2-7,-,CASSLAGTSREQYF,TGTGCCAGCAGCTTAGCGGGGACTAGTCGAGAGCAGTACTTC
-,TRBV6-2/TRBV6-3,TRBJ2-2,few,CASSTGFLTGELFF,TGTGCCAGCAGTACAGGTTTCCTCACCGGGGAGCTGTTTTTT
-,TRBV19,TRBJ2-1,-,CASSGGEQFF,TGTGCCAGTAGCGGCGGTGAGCAGTTCTTC
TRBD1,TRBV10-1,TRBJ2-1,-,CASSEVTGQHNEQFF,TGCGCCAGCAGTGAGGTTACGGGACAGCACAATGAGCAGTTCTTC
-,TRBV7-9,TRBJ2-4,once,CASSLELGRRAKNIQYF,TGTGCCAGCAGCTTAGAGCTGGGGCGCAGAGCCAAAAACATTCAGTACTTC
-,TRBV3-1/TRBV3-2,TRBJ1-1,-,CASSYGWQGNTEAFF,TGTGCCAGCAGCTACGGGTGGCAGGGGAACACTGAAGCTTTCTTT
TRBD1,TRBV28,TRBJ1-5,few,CASSSIRDRITQPQHF,TGTGCCAGCAGTTCTATCAGGGACAGAATTACACAGCCCCAGCATTTT
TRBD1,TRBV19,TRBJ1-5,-,CASSTQHRGSQPQHF,TGTGCCAGTAGTACCCAACACAGGGGGAGCCAGCCCCAGCATTTT
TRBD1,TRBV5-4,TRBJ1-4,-,CASSHATGSGTNEKLFF,TGTGCCAGCAGCCACGCGACAGGGTCAGGGACTAATGAAAAACTGTTTTTT